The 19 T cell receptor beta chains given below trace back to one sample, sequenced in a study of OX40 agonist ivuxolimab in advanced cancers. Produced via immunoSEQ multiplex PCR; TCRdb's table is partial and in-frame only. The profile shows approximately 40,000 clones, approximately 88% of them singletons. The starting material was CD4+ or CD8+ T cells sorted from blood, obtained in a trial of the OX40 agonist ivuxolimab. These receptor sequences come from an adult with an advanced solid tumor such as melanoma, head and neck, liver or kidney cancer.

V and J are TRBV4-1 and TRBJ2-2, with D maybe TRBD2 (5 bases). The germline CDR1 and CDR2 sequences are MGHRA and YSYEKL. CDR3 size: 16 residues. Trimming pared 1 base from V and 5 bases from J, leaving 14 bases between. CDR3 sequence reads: CASSQVGGSGTGELFF. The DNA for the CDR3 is TGCGCCAGCAGCCAAGTAGGAGGAAGTGGGACCGGGGAGCTGTTTTTT.

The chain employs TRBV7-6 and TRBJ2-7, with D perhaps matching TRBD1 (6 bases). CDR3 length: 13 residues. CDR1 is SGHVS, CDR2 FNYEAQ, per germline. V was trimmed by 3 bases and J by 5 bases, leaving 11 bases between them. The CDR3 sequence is CASSFNNRDEQYF. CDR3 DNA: TGTGCCAGCAGCTTCAACAACAGGGACGAGCAGTACTTC.

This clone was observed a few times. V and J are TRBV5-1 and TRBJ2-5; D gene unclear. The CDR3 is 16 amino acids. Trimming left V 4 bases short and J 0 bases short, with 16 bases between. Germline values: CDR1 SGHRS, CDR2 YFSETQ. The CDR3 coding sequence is TGCGCCAGCAGCCTCGGCACCCTTCGGTACCAAGAGACCCAGTACTTC. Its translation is CASSLGTLRYQETQYF.

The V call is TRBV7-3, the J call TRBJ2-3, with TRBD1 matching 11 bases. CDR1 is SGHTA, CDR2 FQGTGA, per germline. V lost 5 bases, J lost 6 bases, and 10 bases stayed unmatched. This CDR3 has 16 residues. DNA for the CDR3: TGTGCCAGCAGCGCAGGACAGGGGGCGTTTTTGGATACGCAGTATTTT. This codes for CASSAGQGAFLDTQYF.

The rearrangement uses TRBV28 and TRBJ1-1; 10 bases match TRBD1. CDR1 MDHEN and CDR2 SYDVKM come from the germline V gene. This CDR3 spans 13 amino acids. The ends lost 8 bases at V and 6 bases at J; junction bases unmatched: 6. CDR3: CASGIGTGAEAFF. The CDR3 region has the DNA TGTGCCAGCGGGATCGGGACAGGGGCTGAAGCTTTCTTT.

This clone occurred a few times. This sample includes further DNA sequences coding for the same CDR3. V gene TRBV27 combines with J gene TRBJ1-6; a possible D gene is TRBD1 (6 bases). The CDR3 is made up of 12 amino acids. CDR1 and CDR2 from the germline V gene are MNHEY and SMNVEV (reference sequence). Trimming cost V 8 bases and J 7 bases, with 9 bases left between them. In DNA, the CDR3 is TGTGCCAGCCGGACAGCAAATTCACCCCTCCACTTT. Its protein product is CASRTANSPLHF.

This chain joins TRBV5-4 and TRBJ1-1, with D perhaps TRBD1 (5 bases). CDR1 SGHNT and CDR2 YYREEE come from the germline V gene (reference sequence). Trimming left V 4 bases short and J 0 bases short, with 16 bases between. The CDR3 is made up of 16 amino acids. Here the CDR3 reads CASSPDPGYMNTEAFF. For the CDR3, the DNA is TGTGCCAGCAGCCCTGACCCAGGGTATATGAACACTGAAGCTTTCTTT.

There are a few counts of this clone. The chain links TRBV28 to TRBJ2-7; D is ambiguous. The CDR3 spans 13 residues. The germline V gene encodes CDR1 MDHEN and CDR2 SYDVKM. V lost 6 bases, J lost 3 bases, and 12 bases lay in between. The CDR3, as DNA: TGTGCCAGCAGCGAACAAGGTTTCTACGAGCAGTACTTC. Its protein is CASSEQGFYEQYF.

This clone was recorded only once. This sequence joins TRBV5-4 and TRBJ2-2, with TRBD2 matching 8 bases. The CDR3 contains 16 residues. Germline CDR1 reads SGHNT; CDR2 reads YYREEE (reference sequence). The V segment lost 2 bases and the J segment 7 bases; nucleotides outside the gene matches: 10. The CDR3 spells CASSFREGLSVGELFF. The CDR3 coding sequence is TGTGCCAGCAGCTTCCGGGAGGGCCTTTCGGTCGGGGAGCTGTTTTTT.

This CDR3 reads CASTPGGVTEAFF. The CDR3 DNA reads as TGTGCCAGCACCCCGGGTGGGGTAACTGAAGCTTTCTTT. This chain connects TRBV28 to TRBJ1-1; D uncertain. Germline V CDR1 and CDR2: MDHEN, SYDVKM. CDR3 length equals 13 residues. Trimming pared 7 bases from V and 5 bases from J, leaving 14 bases between.

Here the CDR3 reads CASSYSGRGRGDTQYF. The CDR3 DNA is TGTGCCAGCAGTTACTCGGGCAGGGGGCGTGGAGATACGCAGTATTTT. V gene TRBV6-5 combines with J gene TRBJ2-3, with 8 bases that match TRBD1. Germline CDR1 reads MNHEY; CDR2 reads SVGAGI. Trimming took 0 bases from V and 5 from J; bases not matched to a gene: 7. The CDR3 spans 16 residues.

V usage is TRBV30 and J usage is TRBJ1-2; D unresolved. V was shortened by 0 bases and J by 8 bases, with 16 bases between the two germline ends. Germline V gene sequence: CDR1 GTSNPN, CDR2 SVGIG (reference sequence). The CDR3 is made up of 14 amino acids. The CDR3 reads CAWSVLSRAVGYTF. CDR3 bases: TGTGCCTGGAGTGTACTAAGTCGGGCGGTGGGCTACACCTTC. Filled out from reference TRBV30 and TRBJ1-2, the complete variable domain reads SQTIHQWPATLVQPVGSPLSLECTVEGTSNPNLYWYRQAAGRGLQLLFYSVGIGQISSEVPQNLSASRPQDRQFILSSKKLLLSDSGFYLCAWSVLSRAVGYTFGSGTRLTVV.

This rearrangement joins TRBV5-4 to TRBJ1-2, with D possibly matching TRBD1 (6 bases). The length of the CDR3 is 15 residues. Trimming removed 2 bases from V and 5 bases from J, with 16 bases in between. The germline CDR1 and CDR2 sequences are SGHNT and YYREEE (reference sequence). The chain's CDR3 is CASSFRGADLYGYTF. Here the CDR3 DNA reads TGTGCCAGCAGCTTCAGGGGAGCGGATTTATATGGCTACACCTTC. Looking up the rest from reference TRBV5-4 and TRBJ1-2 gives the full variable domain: ETGVTQSPTHLIKTRGQQVTLRCSSQSGHNTVSWYQQALGQGPQFIFQYYREEENGRGNFPPRFSGLQFPNYSSELNVNALELDDSALYLCASSFRGADLYGYTFGSGTRLTVV.

CDR3 nucleotide sequence: TGTGCCAGCAGTGCGGATGCGGGAGGTCCCTACGAGCAGTACTTC. It encodes CASSADAGGPYEQYF. This chain uses TRBV27 with TRBJ2-7; TRBD2 matches at 8 bases. V shed 5 bases, J shed 2 bases, and the junction held 8 bases outside the gene matches. CDR3 length: 15 residues. Germline V gene sequence: CDR1 MNHEY, CDR2 SMNVEV (reference sequence).

CDR3 region: CASSFFGRNYEQYF. CDR3 in DNA: TGTGCCAGCAGTTTCTTCGGGAGAAACTACGAGCAGTACTTC. The V call is TRBV28, the J call TRBJ2-7; D is perhaps TRBD2 (6 bases). This CDR3 spans 14 amino acids. Germline lookup yields CDR1 MDHEN and CDR2 SYDVKM. Trimming removed 3 bases from V and 3 bases from J, with 12 bases in between.

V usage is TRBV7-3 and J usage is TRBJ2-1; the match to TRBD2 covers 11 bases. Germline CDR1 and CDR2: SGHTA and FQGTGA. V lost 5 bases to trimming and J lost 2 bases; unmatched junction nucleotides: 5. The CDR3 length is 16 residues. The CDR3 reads CASSLSSGRAYNEQFF. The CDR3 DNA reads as TGTGCCAGCAGCCTAAGTAGCGGGAGGGCCTACAATGAGCAGTTCTTC.

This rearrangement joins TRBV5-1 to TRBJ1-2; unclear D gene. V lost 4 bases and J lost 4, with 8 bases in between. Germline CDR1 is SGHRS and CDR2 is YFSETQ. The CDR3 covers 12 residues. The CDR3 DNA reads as TGCGCCAGCAGCCCGGGGTCCTATGGCTACACCTTC. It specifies CASSPGSYGYTF.

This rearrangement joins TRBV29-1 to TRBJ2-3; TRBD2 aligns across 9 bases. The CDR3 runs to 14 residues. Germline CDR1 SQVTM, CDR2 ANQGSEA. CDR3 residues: CSAPPSGRYDTQYF. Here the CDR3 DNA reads TGCAGTGCGCCTCCAAGCGGGAGGTACGATACGCAGTATTTT.

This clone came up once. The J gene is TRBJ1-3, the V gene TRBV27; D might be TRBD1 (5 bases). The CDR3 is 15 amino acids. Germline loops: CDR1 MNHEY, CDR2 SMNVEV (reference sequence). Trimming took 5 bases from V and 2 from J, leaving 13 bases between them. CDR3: CASSLDSYAGNTIYF. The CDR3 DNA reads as TGTGCCAGCAGTCTAGACAGCTACGCTGGAAACACCATATATTTT.